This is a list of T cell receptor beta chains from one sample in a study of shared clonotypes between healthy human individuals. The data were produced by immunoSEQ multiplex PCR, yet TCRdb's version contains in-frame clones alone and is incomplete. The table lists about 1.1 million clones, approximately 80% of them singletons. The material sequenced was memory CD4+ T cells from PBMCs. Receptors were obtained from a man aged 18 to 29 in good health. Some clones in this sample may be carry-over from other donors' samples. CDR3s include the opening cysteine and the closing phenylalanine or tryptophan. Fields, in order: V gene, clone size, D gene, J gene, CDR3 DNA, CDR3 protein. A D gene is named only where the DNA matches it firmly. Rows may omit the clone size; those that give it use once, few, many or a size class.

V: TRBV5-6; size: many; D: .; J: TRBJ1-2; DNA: TGTGCCAGCAGCAAAATAGGACAGTTTGGCTACACCTTC; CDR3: CASSKIGQFGYTF
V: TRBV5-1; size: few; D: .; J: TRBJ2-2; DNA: TGCGCCAGCAGATCGGACACCTTCACCGGGGAGCTGTTTTTT; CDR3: CASRSDTFTGELFF
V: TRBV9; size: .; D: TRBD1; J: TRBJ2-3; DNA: TGTGCCAGCAGAGGAACAGGGGCCACAGATACGCAGTATTTT; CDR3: CASRGTGATDTQYF
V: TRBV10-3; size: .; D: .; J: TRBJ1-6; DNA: TGTGCCATCAGTGAAGGGACTCCGTATAATTCACCCCTCCACTTT; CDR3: CAISEGTPYNSPLHF
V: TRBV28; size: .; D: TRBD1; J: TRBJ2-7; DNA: TGTGCCAGCATATACTCGGACAGGGGTGCCTACGAGCAGTACTTC; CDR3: CASIYSDRGAYEQYF
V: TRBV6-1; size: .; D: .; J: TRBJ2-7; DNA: TGTGCCAGCAGGGAGACGAGATTGGGCGAGCAGTACTTC; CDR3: CASRETRLGEQYF
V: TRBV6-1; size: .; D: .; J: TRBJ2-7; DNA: TGTGCCAGCAGTGACGGTCGTCAAACTAGACGTTATTCCTACGAGCAGTACTTC; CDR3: CASSDGRQTRRYSYEQYF
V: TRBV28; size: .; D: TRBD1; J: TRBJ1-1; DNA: TGTGCCAGCAGCCCCGAAGGACAGGGGGCCACTGAAGCTTTCTTT; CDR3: CASSPEGQGATEAFF
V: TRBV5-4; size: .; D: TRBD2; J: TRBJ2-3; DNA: TGTGCCAGCAGCTTGCAAGGGCGGGGGACGCAGTATTTT; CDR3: CASSLQGRGTQYF
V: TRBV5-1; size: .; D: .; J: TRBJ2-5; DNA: TGCGCCAGCAGCTTGTCCAAGTACCAAGAGACCCAGTACTTC; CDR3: CASSLSKYQETQYF
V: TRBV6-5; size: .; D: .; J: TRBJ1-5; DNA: TGTGCCAGCAGTTACGCGGGTAACAATCAGCCCCAGCATTTT; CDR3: CASSYAGNNQPQHF
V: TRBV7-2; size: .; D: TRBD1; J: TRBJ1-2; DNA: TGTGCCAGCAGCCGAGTCCGGACAGGGCGCTATGGCTACACCTTC; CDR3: CASSRVRTGRYGYTF
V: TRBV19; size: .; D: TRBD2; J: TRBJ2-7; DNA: TGTGCCAGTAGTGGACGGGAGGGGTCCTACGAGCAGTACTTC; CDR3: CASSGREGSYEQYF
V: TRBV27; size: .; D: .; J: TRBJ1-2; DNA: TGTGCCAGCAGTCCCCTATCAGGGTCCTATGCCAATGGCTACACCTTC; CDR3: CASSPLSGSYANGYTF
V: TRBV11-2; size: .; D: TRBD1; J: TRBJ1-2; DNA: TGTGCCAGCAGCTTAGCCCGGGACAGGGGTCACTATGGCTACACCTTC; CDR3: CASSLARDRGHYGYTF
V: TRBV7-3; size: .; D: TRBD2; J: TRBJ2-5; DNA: TGTGCCAGCAGCTTAGGGCTAGCGGGAGTTGAGACCCAGTACTTC; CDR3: CASSLGLAGVETQYF
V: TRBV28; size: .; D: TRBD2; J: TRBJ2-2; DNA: TGTGCCAGCAGGATTGTGCCGGGACTAGCGGGAACCGGGGAGCTGTTTTTT; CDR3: CASRIVPGLAGTGELFF
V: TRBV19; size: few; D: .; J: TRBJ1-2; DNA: TGTGCCAGTACCCCTACAGGGAGGGACTATGGCTACACCTTC; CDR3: CASTPTGRDYGYTF
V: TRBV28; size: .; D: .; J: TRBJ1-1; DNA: TGTGCCAGCAGCCTGTGGCAGACAGAGAACACTGAAGCTTTCTTT; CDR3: CASSLWQTENTEAFF
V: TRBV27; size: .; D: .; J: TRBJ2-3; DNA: TGTGCCAGCAGTTTGACAGCCAACCGACCAGATACGCAGTATTTT; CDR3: CASSLTANRPDTQYF
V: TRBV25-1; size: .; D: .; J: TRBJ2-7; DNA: TGTGCCAGCGGGACACTTACTACCTACGAGCAGTACTTC; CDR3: CASGTLTTYEQYF
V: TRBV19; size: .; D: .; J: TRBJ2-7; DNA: TGTGCCAGTTCGAAAGGGACGGCCTACGAGCAGTACTTC; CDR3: CASSKGTAYEQYF
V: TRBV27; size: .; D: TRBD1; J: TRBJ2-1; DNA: TGTGCCAGCAGTTTCAGGGGGATTGGCTACAATGAGCAGTTCTTC; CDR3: CASSFRGIGYNEQFF
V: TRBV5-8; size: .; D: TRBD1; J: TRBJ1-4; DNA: TGTGCCAGCAGCGACCTGCAGGGGGGTTTCGCAAAACTGTTTTTT; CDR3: CASSDLQGGFAKLFF
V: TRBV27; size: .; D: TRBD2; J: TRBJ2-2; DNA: TGTGCCAGCAGGGCTAGCGGGAGGGTCGGTCCCGGGGAGCTGTTTTTT; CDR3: CASRASGRVGPGELFF
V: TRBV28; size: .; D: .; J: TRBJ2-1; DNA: TGTGCCAGCAGTTTATCCCCCCAGGGGCAGTTCTTC; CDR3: CASSLSPQGQFF
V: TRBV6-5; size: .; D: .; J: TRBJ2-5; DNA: TGTGCCAGCACAGGGACCTCTGAGACCCAGTACTTC; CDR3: CASTGTSETQYF
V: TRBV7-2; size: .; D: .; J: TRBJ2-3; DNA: TGTGCCAGCAGCTTTGGGAAGGTCGGTGGTACGCAGTATTTT; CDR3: CASSFGKVGGTQYF
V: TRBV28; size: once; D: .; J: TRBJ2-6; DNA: TGTGCCAGCAGCCCCTTAGCTACGGGTAAACCGTTCTCTGGGGCCAACGTCCTGACTTTC; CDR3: CASSPLATGKPFSGANVLTF
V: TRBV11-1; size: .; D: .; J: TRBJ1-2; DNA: TGTGCCAGCAGGAGATTTGGGTACCTCAACGATGGCTACACCTTC; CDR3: CASRRFGYLNDGYTF
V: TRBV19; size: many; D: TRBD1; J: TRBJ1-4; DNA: TGTGCCAGTAGTGTGACCGGGACAGGGGGCCGGGCTAATGAAAAACTGTTTTTT; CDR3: CASSVTGTGGRANEKLFF
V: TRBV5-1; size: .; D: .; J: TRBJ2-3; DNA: TGCGCCAGCAGCTTGACGGCCAGCACAGATACGCAGTATTTT; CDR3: CASSLTASTDTQYF
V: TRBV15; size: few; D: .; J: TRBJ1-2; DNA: TGTGCCACCAGCAGAGATCCACGGGGCTCTGGCTACACCTTC; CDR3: CATSRDPRGSGYTF
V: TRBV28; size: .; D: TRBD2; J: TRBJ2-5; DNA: TGTGCCAGCAGCTCCCCGGGGACTAGCCAAGAGACCCAGTACTTC; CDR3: CASSSPGTSQETQYF
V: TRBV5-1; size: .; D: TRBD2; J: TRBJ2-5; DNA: TGCGCCAGCAGCTTTCGACTAGCGGGAGCGGTGCCGGAGACCCAGTACTTC; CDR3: CASSFRLAGAVPETQYF
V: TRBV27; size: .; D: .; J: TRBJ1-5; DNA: TGTGCCAGCAGTCCCCGCGGCAGGGGAGATAGCAATCAGCCCCAGCATTTT; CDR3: CASSPRGRGDSNQPQHF
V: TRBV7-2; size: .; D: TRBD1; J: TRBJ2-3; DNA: TGTGCCAGCAGCTTAAGGGGGCCCACGTTACCCACAGATACGCAGTATTTT; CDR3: CASSLRGPTLPTDTQYF
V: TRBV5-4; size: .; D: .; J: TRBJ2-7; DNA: TGTGCCAGCAGCTTCGGCTACGAGCAGTACTTC; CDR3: CASSFGYEQYF
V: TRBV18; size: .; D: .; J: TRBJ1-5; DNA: TGTGCCAGCTCACCTGGGCGGGGAGGCAATCAGCCCCAGCATTTT; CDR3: CASSPGRGGNQPQHF
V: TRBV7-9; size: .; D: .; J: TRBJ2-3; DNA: TGTGCCAGCTCGGGGCCAGATACGCAGTATTTT; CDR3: CASSGPDTQYF
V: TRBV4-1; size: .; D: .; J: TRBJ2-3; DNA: TGCGCCAGCAGCCGGATTGGACAGAAAGATACGCAGTATTTT; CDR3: CASSRIGQKDTQYF
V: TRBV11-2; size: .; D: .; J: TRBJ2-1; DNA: TGTGCCAGCAGCCCCTTTCTTGGGGGAAATGAGCAGTTCTTC; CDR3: CASSPFLGGNEQFF
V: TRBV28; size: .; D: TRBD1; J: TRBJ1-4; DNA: TGTGCCAGCGAAGGGACAGGGACTGAAAAACTGTTTTTT; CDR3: CASEGTGTEKLFF
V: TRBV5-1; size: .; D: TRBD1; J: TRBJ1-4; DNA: TGCGCCAGCAGTCTGTCCGGGACAGGGGGAGAAAAACTGTTTTTT; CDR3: CASSLSGTGGEKLFF
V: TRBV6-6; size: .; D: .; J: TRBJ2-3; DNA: TGTGCCAGCAGACCATCTGGACTCGCAGATACGCAGTATTTT; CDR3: CASRPSGLADTQYF
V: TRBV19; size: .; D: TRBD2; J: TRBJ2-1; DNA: TGTGCCAGTAAAAGGACTAGCGGGGAGATCTACAATGAGCAGTTCTTC; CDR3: CASKRTSGEIYNEQFF
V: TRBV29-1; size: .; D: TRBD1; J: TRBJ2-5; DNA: TGCAGCGTTCAGGGGGCCCCCGAAGAGACCCAGTACTTC; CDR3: CSVQGAPEETQYF
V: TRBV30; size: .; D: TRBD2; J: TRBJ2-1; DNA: TGTGCCTGGAGTGGGCGACTAGCGGGAGTTACGGATGAGCAGTTCTTC; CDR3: CAWSGRLAGVTDEQFF
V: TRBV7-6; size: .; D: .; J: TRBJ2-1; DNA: TGTGCCAGCAGCTTAGAGGACAGCACCAATGAGCAGTTCTTC; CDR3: CASSLEDSTNEQFF
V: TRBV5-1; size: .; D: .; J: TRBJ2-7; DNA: TGCGCCAGCAGCTTGGCCGGCAGGCTATACGAGCAGTACTTC; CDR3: CASSLAGRLYEQYF
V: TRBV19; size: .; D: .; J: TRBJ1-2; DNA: TGTGCCAGTAGTAGCACGAGTATGCAGGCTAATGGCTACACCTTC; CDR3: CASSSTSMQANGYTF